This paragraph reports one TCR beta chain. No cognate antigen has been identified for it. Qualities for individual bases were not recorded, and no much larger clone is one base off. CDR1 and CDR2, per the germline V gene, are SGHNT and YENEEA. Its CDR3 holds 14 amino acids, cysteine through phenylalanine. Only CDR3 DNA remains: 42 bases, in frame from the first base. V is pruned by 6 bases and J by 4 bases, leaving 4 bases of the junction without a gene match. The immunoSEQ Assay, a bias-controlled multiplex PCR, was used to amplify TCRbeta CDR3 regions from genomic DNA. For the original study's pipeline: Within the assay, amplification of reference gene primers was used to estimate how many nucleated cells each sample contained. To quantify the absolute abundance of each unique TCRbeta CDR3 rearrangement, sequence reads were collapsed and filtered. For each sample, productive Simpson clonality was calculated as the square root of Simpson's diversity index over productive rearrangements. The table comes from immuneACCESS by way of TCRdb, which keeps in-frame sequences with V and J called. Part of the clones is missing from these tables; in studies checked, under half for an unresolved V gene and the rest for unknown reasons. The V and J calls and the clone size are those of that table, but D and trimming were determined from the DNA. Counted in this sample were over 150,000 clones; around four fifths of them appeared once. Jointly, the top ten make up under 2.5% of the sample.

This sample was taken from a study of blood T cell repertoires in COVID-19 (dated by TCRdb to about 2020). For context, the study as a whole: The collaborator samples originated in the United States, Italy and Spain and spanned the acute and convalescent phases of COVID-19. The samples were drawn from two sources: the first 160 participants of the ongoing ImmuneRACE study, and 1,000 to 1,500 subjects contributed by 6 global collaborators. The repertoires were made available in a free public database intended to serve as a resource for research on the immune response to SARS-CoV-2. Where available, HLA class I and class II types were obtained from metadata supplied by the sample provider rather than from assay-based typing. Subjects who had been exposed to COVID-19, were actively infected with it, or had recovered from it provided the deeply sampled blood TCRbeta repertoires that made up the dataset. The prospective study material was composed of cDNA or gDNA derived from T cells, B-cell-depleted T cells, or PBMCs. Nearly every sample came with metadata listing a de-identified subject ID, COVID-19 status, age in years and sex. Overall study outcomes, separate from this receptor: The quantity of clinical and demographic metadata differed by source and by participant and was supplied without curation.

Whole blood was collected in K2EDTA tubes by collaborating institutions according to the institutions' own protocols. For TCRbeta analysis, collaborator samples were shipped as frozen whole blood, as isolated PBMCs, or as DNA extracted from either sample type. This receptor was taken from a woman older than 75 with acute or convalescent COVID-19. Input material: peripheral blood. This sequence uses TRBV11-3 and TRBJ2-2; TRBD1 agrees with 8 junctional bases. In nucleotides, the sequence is TGTGCCAGCAGACCGGGACAGGCCACCGGGGAGCTGTTTTTT. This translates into CASRPGQATGELFF.